The source of this T cell receptor (beta chain) is a study of blood T cell repertoires in COVID-19. The study recruited people aged about 18 to 89 years across about 25 US areas. Cohort assignment relied on participant-reported clinical history. In germline, CDR1 is KGHSH, CDR2 LQKENI. The V and J ends lost 5 bases and 3 bases, in that order; junction bases with no gene match: 6. This CDR3 has 15 residues. Data came from immunoSEQ multiplex PCR; TCRdb stores just in-frame clones and leaves some out. Found here are some 400,000 clones, nearly 90% of them singletons; the top ten hold 1.5% to 2%. This clone was picked up a small number of times.

This TCR came from a woman aged 30 to 39 who had recovered from COVID-19. The sample taken for sequencing was PBMCs or T cells enriched from blood (not recorded which). V and J are TRBV18 and TRBJ2-7; 11 nucleotides line up with TRBD1. The CDR3 sequence is CASSLSGTGGYEQYF. CDR3 nucleotide sequence: TGTGCCAGCTCATTATCCGGGACAGGGGGCTACGAGCAGTACTTC.